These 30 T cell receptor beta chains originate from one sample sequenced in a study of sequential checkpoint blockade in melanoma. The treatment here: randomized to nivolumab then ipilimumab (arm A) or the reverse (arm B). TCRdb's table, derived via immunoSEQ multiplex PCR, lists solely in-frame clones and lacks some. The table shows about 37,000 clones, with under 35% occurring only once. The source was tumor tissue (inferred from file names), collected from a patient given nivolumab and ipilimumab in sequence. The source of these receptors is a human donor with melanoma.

The CDR3 protein is CAWSTDSRNTGELFF. In nucleotides, the CDR3 is TGTGCCTGGAGTACCGACAGCCGGAACACCGGGGAGCTGTTTTTT. The chain combines TRBV30 with TRBJ2-2, with D possibly being TRBD1 (5 bases). CDR3 length equals 15 residues. Germline V gene lookup returns CDR1 GTSNPN and CDR2 SVGIG (reference sequence). V lost 2 bases to trimming and J lost 1 base, with 11 bases between them.

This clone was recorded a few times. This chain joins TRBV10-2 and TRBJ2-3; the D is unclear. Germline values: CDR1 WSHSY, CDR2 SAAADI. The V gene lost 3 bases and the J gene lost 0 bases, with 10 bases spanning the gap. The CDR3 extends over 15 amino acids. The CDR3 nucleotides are TGCGCCAGCAGTGACGACGGGTTCAGCACAGATACGCAGTATTTT. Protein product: CASSDDGFSTDTQYF.

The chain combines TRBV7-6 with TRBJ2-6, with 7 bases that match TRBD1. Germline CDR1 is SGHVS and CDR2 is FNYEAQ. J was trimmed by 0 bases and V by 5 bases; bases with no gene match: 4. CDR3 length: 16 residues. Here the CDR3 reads CASSIRTGSGANVLTF. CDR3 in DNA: TGTGCCAGCAGCATCAGGACAGGCTCTGGGGCCAACGTCCTGACTTTC.

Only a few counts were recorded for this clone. CDR3 in DNA: TGTGCCAGTAGTCACGGACAGGGGGCTTCACCCCTCCACTTT. Translation gives CASSHGQGASPLHF. The chain recombines TRBV19 with TRBJ1-6, with 11 nucleotides matching TRBD1. V shed 5 bases, J shed 9 bases, and the junction held 3 bases outside the gene matches. Germline CDR1 reads LNHDA; CDR2 reads SQIVND (reference sequence). The CDR3 has 14 amino acids. Supplemented by reference TRBV19 and TRBJ1-6, the full variable domain reads DGGITQSPKYLFRKEGQNVTLSCEQNLNHDAMYWYRQDPGQGLRLIYYSQIVNDFQKGDIAEGYSVSREKKESFPLTVTSAQKNPTAFYLCASSHGQGASPLHFGNGTRLTVT.

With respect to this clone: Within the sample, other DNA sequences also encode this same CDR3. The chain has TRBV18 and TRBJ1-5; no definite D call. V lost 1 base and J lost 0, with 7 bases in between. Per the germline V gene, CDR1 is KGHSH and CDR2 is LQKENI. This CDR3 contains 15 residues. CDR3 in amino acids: CASSPQGNSNQPQHF. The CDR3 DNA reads TGTGCCAGCTCACCACAGGGAAATAGCAATCAGCCCCAGCATTTT.

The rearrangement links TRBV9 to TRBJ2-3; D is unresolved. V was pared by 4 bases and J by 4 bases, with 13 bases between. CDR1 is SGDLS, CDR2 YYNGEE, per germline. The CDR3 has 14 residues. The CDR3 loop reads CASSTFPPPDTQYF. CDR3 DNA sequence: TGTGCCAGCAGCACTTTCCCCCCACCAGATACGCAGTATTTT.

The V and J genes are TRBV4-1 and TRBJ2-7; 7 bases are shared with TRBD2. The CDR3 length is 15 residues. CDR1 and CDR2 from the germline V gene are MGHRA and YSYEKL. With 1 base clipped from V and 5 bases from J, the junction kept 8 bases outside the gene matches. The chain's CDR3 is CASSQAGREPDEQYF. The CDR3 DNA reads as TGCGCCAGCAGCCAAGCCGGGCGGGAGCCGGACGAGCAGTACTTC.

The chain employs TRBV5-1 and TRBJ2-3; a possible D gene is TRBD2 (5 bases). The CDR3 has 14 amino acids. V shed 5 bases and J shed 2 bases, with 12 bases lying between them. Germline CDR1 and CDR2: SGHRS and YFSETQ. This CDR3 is CASRFGENTDTQYF. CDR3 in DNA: TGCGCCAGCAGGTTCGGGGAGAACACAGATACGCAGTATTTT.

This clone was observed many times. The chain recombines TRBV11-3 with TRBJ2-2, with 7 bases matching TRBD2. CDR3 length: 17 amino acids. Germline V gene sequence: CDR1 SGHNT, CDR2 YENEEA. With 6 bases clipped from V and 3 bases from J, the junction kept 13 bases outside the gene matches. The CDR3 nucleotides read TGTGCCAGCAGTCCACTACCTCCGGGACTACACACCGGGGAGCTGTTTTTT. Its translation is CASSPLPPGLHTGELFF.

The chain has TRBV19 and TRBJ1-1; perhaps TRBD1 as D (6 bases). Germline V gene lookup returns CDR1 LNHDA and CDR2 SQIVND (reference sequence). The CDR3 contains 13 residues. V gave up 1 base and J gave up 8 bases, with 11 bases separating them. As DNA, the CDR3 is TGTGCCAGTAGTATAGTCGAACAGGGCGAAGCTTTCTTT. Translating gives CASSIVEQGEAFF.

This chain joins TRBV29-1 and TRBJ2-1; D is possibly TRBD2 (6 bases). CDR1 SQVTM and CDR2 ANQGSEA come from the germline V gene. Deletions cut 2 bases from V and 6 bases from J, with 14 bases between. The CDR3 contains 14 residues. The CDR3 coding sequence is TGCAGCGTTGAACCCCCGGGCGGGGTCAATGAGCAGTTCTTC. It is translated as CSVEPPGGVNEQFF.

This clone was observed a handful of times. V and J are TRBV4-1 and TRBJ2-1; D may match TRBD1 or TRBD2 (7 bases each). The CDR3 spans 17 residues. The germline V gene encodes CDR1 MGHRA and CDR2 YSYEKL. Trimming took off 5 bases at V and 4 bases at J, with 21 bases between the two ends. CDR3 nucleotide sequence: TGCGCCAGCAGCGGAGGACAGGTAGCGGGCCTTTACAATGAGCAGTTCTTC. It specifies CASSGGQVAGLYNEQFF.

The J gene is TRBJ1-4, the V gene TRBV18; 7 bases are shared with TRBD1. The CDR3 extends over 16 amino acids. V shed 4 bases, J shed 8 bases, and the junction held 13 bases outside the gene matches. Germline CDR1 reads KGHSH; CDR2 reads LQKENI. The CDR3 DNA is TGTGCCAGCTCACAAAGCCCAGGGGGACTACAAGAAAAACTGTTTTTT. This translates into CASSQSPGGLQEKLFF.

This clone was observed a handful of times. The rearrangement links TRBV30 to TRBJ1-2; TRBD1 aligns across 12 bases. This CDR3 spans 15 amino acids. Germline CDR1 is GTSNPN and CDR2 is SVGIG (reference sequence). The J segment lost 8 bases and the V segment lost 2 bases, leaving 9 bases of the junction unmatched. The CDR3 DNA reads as TGTGCCTGGAGTCTACCGGGACAGGGGGCAGGCGGCTACACCTTC. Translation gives CAWSLPGQGAGGYTF.

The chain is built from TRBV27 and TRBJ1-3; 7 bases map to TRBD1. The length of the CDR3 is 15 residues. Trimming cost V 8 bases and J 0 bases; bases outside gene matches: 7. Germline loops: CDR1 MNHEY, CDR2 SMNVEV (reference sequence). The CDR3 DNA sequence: TGTGCCAGCCGTCAGGGGGTTATCTCTGGAAACACCATATATTTT. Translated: CASRQGVISGNTIYF.

CDR3 region: CASSERRGDGAFF. As DNA, the CDR3 is TGTGCCAGCAGTGAACGGCGAGGGGACGGGGCTTTCTTT. This chain connects TRBV9 to TRBJ1-1, with TRBD1 as a possible D gene (5 bases). V lost 5 bases and J 11 bases, leaving 19 bases between the germline ends. CDR1 and CDR2 (germline): SGDLS, YYNGEE. The CDR3 sequence is 13 residues long.

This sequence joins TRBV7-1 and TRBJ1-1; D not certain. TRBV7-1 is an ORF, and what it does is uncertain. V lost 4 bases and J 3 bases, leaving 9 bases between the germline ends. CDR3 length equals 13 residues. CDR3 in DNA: TGTGCCAGCAGCTTAATTGGGGACACTGAAGCTTTCTTT. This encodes CASSLIGDTEAFF.

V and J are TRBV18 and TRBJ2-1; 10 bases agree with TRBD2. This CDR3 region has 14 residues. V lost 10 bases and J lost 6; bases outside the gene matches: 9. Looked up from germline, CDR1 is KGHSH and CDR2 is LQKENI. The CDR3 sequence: CATIRASGSNEQFF. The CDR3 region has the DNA TGTGCCACTATCAGGGCTAGCGGGAGCAATGAGCAGTTCTTC.

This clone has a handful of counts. CDR3 DNA sequence: TGTGCCAGCAGGCCGGGACAGGATAATGGCTACACCTTC. It specifies CASRPGQDNGYTF. V is TRBV6-8 and J is TRBJ1-2; 8 nucleotides align to TRBD1. V lost 6 bases, J lost 6 bases, and 6 bases stayed unmatched. The CDR3 totals 13 residues. Germline assignment: CDR1 MNHGY and CDR2 SAAAGT.

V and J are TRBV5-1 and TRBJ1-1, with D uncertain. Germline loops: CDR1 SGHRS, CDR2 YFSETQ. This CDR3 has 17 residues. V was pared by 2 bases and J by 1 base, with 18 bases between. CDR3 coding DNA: TGCGCCAGCAGCTTCGGACCCGGGCTAACATGGAACACTGAAGCTTTCTTT. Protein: CASSFGPGLTWNTEAFF.

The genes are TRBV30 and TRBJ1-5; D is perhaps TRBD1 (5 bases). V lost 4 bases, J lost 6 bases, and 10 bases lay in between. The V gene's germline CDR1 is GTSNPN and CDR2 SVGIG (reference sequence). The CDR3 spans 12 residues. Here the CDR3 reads CAWKYGGQPQHF. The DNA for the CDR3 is TGTGCCTGGAAATATGGGGGTCAGCCCCAGCATTTT.

The CDR3 region has the DNA TGTGCCAGCAGTTTTGGACTAGGAGAAAGAGGGTCCTACGAGCAGTACTTC. This translates into CASSFGLGERGSYEQYF. The gene calls are TRBV28 and TRBJ2-7; 7 bases fit TRBD2. Germline V gene lookup returns CDR1 MDHEN and CDR2 SYDVKM. Trimming removed 3 bases from V and 1 base from J; junction bases left unmatched: 12. The CDR3 loop spans 17 amino acids.

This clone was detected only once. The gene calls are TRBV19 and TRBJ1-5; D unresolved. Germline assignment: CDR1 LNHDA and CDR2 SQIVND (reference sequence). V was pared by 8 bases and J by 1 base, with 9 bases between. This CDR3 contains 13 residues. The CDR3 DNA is TGTGCCAGTGGACCAGCGAGCAATCAGCCCCAGCATTTT. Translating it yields CASGPASNQPQHF.

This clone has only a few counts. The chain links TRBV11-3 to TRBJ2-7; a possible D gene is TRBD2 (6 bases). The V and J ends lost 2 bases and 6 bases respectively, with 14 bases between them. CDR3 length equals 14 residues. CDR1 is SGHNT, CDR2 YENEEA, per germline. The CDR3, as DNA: TGTGCCAGCAGCTTAAGAGGGGAGGTGGTCGAGCAGTACTTC. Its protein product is CASSLRGEVVEQYF.

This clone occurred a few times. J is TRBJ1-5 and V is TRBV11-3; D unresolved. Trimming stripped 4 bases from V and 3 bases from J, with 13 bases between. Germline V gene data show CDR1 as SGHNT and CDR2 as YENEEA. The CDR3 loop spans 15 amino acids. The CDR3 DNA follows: TGTGCCAGCAGCTCCAGCACACAGTCCAATCAGCCCCAGCATTTT. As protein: CASSSSTQSNQPQHF.

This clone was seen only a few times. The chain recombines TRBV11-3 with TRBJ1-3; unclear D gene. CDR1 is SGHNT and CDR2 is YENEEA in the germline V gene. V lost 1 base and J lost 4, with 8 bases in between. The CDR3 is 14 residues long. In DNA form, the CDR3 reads TGTGCCAGCAGCTTAGTGGGGAAGGGAAACACCATATATTTT. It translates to CASSLVGKGNTIYF.

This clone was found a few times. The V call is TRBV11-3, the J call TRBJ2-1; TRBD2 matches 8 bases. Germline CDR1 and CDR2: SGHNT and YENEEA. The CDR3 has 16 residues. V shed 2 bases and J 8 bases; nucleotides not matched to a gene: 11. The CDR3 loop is CASSLRLSGSKDEQFF. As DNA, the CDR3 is TGTGCCAGCAGCTTACGTCTGAGCGGGAGTAAGGATGAGCAGTTCTTC.

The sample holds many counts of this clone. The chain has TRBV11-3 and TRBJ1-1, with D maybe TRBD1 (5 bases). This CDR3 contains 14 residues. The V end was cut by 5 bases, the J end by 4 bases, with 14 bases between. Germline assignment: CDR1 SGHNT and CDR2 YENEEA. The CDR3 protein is CASSLYDGGTEAFF. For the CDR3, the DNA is TGTGCCAGCAGCCTGTACGACGGGGGCACTGAAGCTTTCTTT.

In DNA form, the CDR3 reads TGTGCCAGTAGTATTTCGGGGTCAGACACCGGGGAGCTGTTTTTT. It specifies CASSISGSDTGELFF. The chain carries TRBV19 and TRBJ2-2, with a possible D match to TRBD2 (5 bases). CDR1 is LNHDA, CDR2 SQIVND, per germline (reference sequence). Between the trimmed V and J ends, which lost 3 bases and 3 bases, there was a span of 11 bases. The CDR3 spans 15 residues.

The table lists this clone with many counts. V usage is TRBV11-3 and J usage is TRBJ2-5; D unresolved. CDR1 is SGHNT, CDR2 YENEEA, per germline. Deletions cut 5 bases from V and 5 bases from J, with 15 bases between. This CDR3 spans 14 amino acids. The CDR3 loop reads CASSPPVEVETQYF. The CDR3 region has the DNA TGTGCCAGCAGCCCCCCCGTCGAGGTCGAGACCCAGTACTTC.